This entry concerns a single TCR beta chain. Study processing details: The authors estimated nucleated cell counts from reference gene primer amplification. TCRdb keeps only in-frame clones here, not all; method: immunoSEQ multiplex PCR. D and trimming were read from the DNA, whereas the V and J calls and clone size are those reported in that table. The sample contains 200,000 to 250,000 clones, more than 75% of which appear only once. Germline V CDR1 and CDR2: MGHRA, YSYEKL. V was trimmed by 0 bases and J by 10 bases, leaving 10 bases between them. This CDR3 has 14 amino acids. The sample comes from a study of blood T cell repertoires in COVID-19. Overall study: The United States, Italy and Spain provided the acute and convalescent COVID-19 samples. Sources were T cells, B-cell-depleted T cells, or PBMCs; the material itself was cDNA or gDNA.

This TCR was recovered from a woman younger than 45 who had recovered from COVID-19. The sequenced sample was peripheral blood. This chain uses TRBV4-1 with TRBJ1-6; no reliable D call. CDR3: CASSQESLESPLHF. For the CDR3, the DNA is TGCGCCAGCAGCCAAGAGTCGCTGGAGTCACCCCTCCACTTT.